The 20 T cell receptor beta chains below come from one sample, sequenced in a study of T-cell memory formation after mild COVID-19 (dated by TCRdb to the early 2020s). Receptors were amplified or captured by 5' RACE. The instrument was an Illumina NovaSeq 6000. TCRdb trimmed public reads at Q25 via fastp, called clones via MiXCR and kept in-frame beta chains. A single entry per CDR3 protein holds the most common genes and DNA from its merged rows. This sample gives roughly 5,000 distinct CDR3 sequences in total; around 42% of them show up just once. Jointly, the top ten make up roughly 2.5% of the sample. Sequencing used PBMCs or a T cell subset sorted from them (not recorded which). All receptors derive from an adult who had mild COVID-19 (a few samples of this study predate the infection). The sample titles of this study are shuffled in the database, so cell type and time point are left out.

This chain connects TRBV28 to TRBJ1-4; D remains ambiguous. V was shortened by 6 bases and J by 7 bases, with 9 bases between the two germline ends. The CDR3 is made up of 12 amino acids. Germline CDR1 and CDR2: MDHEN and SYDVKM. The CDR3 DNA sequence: TGTGCCAGCAGCCGCAGTGGTGAAAAACTGTTTTTT. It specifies CASSRSGEKLFF. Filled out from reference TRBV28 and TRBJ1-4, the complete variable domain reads DVKVTQSSRYLVKRTGEKVFLECVQDMDHENMFWYRQDPGLGLRLIYFSYDVKMKEKGDIPEGYSVSREKKERFSLILESASTNQTSMYLCASSRSGEKLFFGSGTQLSVL.

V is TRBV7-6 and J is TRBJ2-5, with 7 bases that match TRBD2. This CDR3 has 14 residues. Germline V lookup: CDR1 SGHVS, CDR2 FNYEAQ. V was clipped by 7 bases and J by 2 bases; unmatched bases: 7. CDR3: CASNLLAAQETQYF. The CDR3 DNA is TGTGCCAGCAACTTGCTAGCGGCTCAAGAGACCCAGTACTTC. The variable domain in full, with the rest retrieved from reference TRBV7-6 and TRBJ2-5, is GAGVSQSPRYKVTKRGQDVALRCDPISGHVSLYWYRQALGQGPEFLTYFNYEAQQDKSGLPNDRFSAERPEGSISTLTIQRTEQRDSAMYRCASNLLAAQETQYFGPGTRLLVL.

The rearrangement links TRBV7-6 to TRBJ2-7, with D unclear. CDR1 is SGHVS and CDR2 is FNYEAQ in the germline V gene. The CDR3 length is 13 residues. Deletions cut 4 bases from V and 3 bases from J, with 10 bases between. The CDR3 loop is CASSSTGYYEQYF. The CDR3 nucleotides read TGTGCCAGCAGCTCCACGGGCTACTACGAGCAGTACTTC.

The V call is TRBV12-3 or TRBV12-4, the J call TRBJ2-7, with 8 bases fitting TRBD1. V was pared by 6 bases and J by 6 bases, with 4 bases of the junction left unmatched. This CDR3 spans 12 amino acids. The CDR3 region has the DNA TGTGCCAGCAGGGCCACAGGGGGCGAGCAGTACTTC. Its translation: CASRATGGEQYF.

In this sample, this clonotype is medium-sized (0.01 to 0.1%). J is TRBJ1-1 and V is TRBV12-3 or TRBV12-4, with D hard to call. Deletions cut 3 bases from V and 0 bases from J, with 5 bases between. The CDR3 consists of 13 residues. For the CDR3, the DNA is TGTGCCAGCAGTTTCTTCGTGAACACTGAAGCTTTCTTT. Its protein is CASSFFVNTEAFF.

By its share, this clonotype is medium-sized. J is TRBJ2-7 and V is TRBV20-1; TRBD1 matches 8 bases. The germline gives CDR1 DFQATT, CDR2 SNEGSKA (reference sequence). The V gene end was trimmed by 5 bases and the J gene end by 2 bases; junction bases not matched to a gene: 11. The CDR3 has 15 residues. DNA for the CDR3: TGCAGTGCTGGACCCCTGGGACAGGTAGCCTACGAGCAGTACTTC. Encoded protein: CSAGPLGQVAYEQYF.

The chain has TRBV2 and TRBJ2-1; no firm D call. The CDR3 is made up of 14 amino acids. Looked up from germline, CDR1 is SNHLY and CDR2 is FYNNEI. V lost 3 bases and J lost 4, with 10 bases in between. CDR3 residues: CASSESLPYNEQFF. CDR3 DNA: TGTGCCAGCAGTGAGTCTCTACCGTACAATGAGCAGTTCTTC.

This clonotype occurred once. The CDR3 nucleotides are TGTGCCAGCAGCTTAACGGGAGCGGGGCGTGTAGAGACCCAGTACTTC. Protein product: CASSLTGAGRVETQYF. The chain couples TRBV7-3 to TRBJ2-5, with TRBD2 matching over 7 bases. The ends lost 0 bases at V and 4 bases at J; junction bases unmatched: 8. Germline values: CDR1 SGHTA, CDR2 FQGTGA. The CDR3 loop spans 16 amino acids. The variable domain in full, with the rest retrieved from reference TRBV7-3 and TRBJ2-5, is GAGVSQTPSNKVTEKGKYVELRCDPISGHTALYWYRQSLGQGPEFLIYFQGTGAADDSGLPNDRFFAVRPEGSVSTLKIQRTERGDSAVYLCASSLTGAGRVETQYFGPGTRLLVL.

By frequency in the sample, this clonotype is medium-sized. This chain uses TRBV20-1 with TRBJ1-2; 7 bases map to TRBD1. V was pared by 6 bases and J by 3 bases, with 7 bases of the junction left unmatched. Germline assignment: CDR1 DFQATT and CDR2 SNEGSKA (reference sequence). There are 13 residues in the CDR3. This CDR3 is CSARAGGDYGYTF. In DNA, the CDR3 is TGCAGTGCCAGGGCAGGGGGGGACTATGGCTACACCTTC.

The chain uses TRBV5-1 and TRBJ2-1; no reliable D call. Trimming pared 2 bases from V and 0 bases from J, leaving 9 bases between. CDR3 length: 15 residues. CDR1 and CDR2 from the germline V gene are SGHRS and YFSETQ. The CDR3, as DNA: TGCGCCAGCAGCTTTCGAAGTGGCTCCTACAATGAGCAGTTCTTC. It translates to CASSFRSGSYNEQFF.

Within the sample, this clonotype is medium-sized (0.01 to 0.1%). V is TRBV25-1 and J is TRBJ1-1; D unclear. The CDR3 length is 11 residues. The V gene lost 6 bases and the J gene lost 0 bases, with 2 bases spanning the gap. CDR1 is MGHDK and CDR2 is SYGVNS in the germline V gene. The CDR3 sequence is CASRMNTEAFF. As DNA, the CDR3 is TGTGCCAGCAGGATGAACACTGAAGCTTTCTTT.

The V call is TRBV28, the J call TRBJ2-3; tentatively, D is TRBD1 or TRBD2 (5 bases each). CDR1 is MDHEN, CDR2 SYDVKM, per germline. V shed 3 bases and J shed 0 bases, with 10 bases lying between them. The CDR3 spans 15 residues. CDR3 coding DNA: TGTGCCAGCAGTTTTGAGGGACGGAGCACAGATACGCAGTATTTT. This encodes CASSFEGRSTDTQYF.

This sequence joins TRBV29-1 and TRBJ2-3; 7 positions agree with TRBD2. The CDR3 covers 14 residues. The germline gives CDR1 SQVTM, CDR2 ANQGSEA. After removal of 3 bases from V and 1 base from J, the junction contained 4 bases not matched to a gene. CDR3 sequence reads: CSVDAGVRTDTQYF. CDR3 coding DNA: TGCAGCGTTGACGCGGGAGTACGCACAGATACGCAGTATTTT.

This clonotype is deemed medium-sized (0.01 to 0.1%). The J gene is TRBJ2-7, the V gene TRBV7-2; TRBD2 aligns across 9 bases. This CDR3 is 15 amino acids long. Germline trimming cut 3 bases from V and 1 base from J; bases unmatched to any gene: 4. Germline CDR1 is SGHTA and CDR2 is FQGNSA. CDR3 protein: CASSFIAGVSYEQYF. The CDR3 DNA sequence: TGTGCCAGCAGCTTTATAGCGGGGGTTTCCTACGAGCAGTACTTC. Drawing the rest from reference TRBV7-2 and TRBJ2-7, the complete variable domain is GAGVSQSPSNKVTEKGKDVELRCDPISGHTALYWYRQSLGQGLEFLIYFQGNSAPDKSGLPSDRFSAERTGGSVSTLTIQRTQQEDSAVYLCASSFIAGVSYEQYFGPGTRLTVT.

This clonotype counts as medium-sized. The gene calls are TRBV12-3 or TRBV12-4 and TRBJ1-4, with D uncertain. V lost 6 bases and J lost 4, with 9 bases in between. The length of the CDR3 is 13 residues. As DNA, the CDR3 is TGTGCCAGCAGCGGGAGCAATAATGAAAAACTGTTTTTT. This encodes CASSGSNNEKLFF.

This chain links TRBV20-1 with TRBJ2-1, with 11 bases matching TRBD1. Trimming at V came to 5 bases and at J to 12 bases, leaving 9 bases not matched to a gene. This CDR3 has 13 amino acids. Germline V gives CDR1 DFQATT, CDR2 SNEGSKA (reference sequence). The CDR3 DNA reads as TGCAGTGCTGGACAGGGGGCGCGAGATGCGCAGTTCTTC. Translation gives CSAGQGARDAQFF.

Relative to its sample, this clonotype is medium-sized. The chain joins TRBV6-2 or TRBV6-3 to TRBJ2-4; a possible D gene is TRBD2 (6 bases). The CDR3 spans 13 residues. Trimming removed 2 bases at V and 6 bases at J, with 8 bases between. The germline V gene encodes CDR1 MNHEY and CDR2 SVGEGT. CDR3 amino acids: CASSYRGLNIQYF. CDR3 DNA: TGTGCCAGCAGTTACAGGGGACTAAACATTCAGTACTTC.

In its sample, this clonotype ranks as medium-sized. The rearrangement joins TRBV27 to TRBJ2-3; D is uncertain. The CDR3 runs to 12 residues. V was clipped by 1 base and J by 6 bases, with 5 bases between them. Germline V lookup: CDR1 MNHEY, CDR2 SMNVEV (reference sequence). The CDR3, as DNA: TGTGCCAGCAGTTTATTAGGGGATACGCAGTATTTT. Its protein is CASSLLGDTQYF.

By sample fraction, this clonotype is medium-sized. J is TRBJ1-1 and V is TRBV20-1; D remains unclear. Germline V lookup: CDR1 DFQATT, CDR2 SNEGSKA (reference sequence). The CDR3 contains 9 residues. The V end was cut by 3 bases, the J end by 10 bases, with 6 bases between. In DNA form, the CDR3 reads TGCAGTGCTAGTGTGGGAGCTTTCTTT. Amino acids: CSASVGAFF.

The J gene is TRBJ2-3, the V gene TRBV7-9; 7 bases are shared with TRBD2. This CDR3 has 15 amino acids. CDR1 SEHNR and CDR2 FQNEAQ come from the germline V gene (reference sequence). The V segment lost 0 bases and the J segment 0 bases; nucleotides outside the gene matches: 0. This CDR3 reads CASSLASGSTDTQYF. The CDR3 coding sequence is TGTGCCAGCAGCTTAGCTAGCGGGAGCACAGATACGCAGTATTTT. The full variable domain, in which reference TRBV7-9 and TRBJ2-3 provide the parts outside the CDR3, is DTGVSQNPRHKITKRGQNVTFRCDPISEHNRLYWYRQTLGQGPEFLTYFQNEAQLEKSRLLSDRFSAERPKGSFSTLEIQRTEQGDSAMYLCASSLASGSTDTQYFGPGTRLTVL.